This T cell receptor (beta chain) was identified in a study of T cells in Graves' hyperthyroidism and ophthalmopathy. Uncontrolled infections, other autoimmune diseases, pregnancy or lactation led to exclusion of patients. Authors of the study amplified TCR beta CDR3 regions from RNA transcripts. First-round RT-PCR with HTBI primers amplified the TCR CDR3 region. A single record per CDR3 protein comes from TCRdb applying MiXCR to the multiplex PCR reads. This table has a few hundred thousand distinct CDR3 sequences, 12% to 15% appearing once. Germline-derived CDR1 and CDR2 are SGHRS and YFSETQ. The CDR3 is made up of 14 amino acids. Germline trimming cut 3 bases from V and 8 bases from J; bases unmatched to any gene: 10. Overall study results and limits: The model forecast ophthalmopathy, anticipating it by a median approximately 7 months before onset. Appearing also in blood were most of the thyroid clonotypes expanded above 0.001.

This clonotype occurred many times. Its antigen is still unknown. The source of this sequence is a woman aged 18-35 years with Graves' hyperthyroidism. The V call is TRBV5-1, the J call TRBJ1-2, with TRBD1 matching over 7 bases. The sample consisted of blood. CDR3 protein: CASSSRTLGGGYTF. The CDR3 DNA is TGCGCCAGCAGCTCGAGGACCTTAGGGGGCGGCTACACCTTC.